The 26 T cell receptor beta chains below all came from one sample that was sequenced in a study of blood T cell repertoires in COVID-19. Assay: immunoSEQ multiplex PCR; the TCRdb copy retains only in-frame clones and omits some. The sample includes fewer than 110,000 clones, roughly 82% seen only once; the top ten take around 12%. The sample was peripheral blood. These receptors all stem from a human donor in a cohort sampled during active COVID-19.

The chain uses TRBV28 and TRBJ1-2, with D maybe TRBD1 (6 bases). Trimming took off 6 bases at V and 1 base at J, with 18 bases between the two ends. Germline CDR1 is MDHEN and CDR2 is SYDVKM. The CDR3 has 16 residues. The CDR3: CASRGVRGDLNYGYTF. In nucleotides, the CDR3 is TGTGCCAGCAGGGGGGTCAGGGGCGACCTTAACTATGGCTACACCTTC.

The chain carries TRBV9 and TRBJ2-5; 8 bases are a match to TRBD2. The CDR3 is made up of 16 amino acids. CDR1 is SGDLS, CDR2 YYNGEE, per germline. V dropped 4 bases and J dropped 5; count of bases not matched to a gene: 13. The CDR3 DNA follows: TGTGCCAGCAGCCACCTGGGAGCGGGGGTTGAGGAGACCCAGTACTTC. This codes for CASSHLGAGVEETQYF.

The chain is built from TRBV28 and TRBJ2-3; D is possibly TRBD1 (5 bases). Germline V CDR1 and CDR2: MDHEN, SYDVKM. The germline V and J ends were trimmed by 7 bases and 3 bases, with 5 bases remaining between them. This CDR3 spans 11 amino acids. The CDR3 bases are TGTGCCAGCACAGGGACAGATACGCAGTATTTT. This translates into CASTGTDTQYF.

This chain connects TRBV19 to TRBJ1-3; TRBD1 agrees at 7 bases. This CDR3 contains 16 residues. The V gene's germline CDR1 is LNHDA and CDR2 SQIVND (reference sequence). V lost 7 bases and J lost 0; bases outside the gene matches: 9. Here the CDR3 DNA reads TGTGCCAGTACCCCAAAGGACAGGTTCTCTGGAAACACCATATATTTT. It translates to CASTPKDRFSGNTIYF.

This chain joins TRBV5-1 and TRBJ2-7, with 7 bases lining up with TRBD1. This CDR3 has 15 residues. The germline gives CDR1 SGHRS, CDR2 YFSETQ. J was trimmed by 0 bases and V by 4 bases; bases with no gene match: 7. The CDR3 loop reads CASSATGLPSYEQYF. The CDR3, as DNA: TGCGCCAGCAGCGCGACAGGGCTCCCCTCCTACGAGCAGTACTTC.

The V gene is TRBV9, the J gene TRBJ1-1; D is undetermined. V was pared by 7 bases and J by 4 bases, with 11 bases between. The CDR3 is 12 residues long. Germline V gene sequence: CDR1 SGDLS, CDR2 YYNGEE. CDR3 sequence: CASGGRGTEAFF. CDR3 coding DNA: TGTGCCAGCGGCGGGCGGGGCACTGAAGCTTTCTTT.

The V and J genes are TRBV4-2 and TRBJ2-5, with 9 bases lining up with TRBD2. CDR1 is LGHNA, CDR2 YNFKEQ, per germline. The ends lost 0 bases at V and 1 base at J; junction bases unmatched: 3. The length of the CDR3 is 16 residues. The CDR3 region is CASSQESAGGQETQYF. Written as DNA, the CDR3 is TGTGCCAGCAGCCAAGAATCAGCGGGGGGCCAAGAGACCCAGTACTTC.

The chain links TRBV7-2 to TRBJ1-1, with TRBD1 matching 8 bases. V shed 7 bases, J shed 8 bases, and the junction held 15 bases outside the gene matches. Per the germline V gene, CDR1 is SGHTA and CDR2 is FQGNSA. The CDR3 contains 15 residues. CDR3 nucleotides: TGTGCCAGCAAAACAAAGGGGCAGGGGGCCCCCGAAGCTTTCTTT. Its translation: CASKTKGQGAPEAFF.

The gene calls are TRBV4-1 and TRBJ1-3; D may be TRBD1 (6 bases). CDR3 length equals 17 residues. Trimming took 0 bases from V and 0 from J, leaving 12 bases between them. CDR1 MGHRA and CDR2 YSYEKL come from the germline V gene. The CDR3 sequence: CASSQDGRGHSGNTIYF. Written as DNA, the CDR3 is TGCGCCAGCAGCCAAGATGGCAGGGGACACTCTGGAAACACCATATATTTT.

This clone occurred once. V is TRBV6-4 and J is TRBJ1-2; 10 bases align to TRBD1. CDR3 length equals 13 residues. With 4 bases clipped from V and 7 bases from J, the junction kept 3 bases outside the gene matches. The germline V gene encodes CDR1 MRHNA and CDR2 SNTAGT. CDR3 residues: CASSADRGLGYTF. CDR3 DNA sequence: TGTGCCAGCAGTGCCGACAGGGGGCTTGGCTACACCTTC.

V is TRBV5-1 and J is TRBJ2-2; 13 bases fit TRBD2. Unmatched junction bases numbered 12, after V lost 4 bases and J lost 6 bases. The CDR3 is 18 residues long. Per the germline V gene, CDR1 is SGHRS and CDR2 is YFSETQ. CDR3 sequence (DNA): TGCGCCAGCAGCCGAACTAGCGGGGGGGCCGCGGTCTCCGGGGAGCTGTTTTTT. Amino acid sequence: CASSRTSGGAAVSGELFF. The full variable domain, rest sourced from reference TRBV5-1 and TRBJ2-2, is KAGVTQTPRYLIKTRGQQVTLSCSPISGHRSVSWYQQTPGQGLQFLFEYFSETQRNKGNFPGRFSGRQFSNSRSEMNVSTLELGDSALYLCASSRTSGGAAVSGELFFGEGSRLTVL.

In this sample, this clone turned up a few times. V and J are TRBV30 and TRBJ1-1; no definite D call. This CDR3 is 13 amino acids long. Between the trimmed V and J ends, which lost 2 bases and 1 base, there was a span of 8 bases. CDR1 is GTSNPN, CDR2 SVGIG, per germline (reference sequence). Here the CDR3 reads CAWSRESNTEAFF. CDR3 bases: TGTGCCTGGAGTAGAGAATCGAACACTGAAGCTTTCTTT. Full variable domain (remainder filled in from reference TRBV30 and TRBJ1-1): SQTIHQWPATLVQPVGSPLSLECTVEGTSNPNLYWYRQAAGRGLQLLFYSVGIGQISSEVPQNLSASRPQDRQFILSSKKLLLSDSGFYLCAWSRESNTEAFFGQGTRLTVV.

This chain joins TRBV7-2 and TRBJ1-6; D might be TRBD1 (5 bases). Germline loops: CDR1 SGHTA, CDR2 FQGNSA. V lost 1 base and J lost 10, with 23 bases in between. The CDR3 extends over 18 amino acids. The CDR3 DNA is TGTGCCAGCAGCTTAGGACCCCTGCGGCCAGGGCGCGAGTCACCCCTCCACTTT. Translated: CASSLGPLRPGRESPLHF.

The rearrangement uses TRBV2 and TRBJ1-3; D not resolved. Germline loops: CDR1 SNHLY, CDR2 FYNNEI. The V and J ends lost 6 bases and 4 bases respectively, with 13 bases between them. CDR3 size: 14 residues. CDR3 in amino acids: CASRGQTTGNTIYF. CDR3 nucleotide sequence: TGTGCCAGCAGAGGTCAGACGACAGGAAACACCATATATTTT.

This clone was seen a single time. CDR3 amino acids: CASSSGLAGTLSTDTQYF. As DNA, the CDR3 is TGCGCCAGCAGCTCGGGACTAGCGGGGACCCTTAGCACAGATACGCAGTATTTT. The chain employs TRBV5-1 and TRBJ2-3; 13 nucleotides match TRBD2. CDR1 and CDR2 (germline): SGHRS, YFSETQ. V trimming: 3 bases; J trimming: 0 bases; junction bases outside the gene matches: 7. This CDR3 is built from 18 residues.

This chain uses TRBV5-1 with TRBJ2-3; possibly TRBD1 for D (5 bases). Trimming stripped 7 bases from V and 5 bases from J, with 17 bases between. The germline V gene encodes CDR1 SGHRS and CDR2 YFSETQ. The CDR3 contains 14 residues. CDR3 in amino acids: CASGAPPGRDTQYF. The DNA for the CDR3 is TGCGCCAGCGGGGCCCCCCCAGGGCGAGATACGCAGTATTTT.

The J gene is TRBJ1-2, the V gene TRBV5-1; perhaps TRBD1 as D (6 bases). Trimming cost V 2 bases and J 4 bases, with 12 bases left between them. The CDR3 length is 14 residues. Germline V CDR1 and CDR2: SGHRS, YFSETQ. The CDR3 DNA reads TGCGCCAGCAGCTTAGGGACAATCTCCTATGGCTACACCTTC. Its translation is CASSLGTISYGYTF. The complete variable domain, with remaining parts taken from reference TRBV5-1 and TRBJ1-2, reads KAGVTQTPRYLIKTRGQQVTLSCSPISGHRSVSWYQQTPGQGLQFLFEYFSETQRNKGNFPGRFSGRQFSNSRSEMNVSTLELGDSALYLCASSLGTISYGYTFGSGTRLTVV.

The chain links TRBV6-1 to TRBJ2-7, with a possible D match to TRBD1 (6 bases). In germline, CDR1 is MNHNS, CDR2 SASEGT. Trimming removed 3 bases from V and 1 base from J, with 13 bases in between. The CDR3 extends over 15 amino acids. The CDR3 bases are TGTGCCAGCAGTGAGGGACAACACCCGTCCTACGAGCAGTACTTC. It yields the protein CASSEGQHPSYEQYF.

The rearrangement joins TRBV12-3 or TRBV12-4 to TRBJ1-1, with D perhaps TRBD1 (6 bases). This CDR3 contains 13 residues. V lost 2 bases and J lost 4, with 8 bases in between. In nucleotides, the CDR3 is TGTGCCAGCAGTTTAAGGGGGACCACTGAAGCTTTCTTT. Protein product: CASSLRGTTEAFF.

CDR3 sequence reads: CASSLHGTGELFF. The CDR3, as DNA: TGTGCCAGCAGTCTGCACGGTACCGGGGAGCTGTTTTTT. The V and J genes are TRBV12-3 or TRBV12-4 and TRBJ2-2; D is uncertain. The CDR3 runs to 13 residues. The ends were cut back, 5 bases at V and 5 bases at J, with 9 bases in the middle.

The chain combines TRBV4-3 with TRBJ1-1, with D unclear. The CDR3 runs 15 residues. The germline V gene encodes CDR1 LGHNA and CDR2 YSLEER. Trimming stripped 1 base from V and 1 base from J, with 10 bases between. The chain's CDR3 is CASSQANSGNTEAFF. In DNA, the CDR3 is TGCGCCAGCAGCCAAGCGAACAGCGGGAACACTGAAGCTTTCTTT.

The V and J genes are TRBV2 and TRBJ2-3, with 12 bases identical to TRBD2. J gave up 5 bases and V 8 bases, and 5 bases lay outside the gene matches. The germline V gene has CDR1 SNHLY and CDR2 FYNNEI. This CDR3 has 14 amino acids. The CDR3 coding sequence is TGTGCCAGCGCTAGCGGGGGGGCCGGAGATACGCAGTATTTT. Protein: CASASGGAGDTQYF.

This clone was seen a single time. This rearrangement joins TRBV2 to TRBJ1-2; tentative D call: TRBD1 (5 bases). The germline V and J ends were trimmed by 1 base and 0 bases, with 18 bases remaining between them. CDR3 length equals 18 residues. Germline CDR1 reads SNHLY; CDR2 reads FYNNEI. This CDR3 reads CASSEGGVGETANYGYTF. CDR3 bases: TGTGCCAGCAGTGAAGGGGGGGTTGGTGAGACAGCTAACTATGGCTACACCTTC.

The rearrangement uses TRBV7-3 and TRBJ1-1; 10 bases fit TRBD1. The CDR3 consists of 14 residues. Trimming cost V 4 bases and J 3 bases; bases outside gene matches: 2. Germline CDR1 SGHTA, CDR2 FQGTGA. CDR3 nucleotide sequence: TGTGCCAGCAGCTCCGACAGGGGGCACACTGAAGCTTTCTTT. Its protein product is CASSSDRGHTEAFF.

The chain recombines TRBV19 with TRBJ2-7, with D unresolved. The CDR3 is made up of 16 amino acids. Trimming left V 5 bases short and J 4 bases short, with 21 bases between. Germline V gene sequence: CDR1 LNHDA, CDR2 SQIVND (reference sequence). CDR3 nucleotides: TGTGCCAGTAGTTGGGCCTCCCGTGCGCCCAAATACGAGCAGTACTTC. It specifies CASSWASRAPKYEQYF.

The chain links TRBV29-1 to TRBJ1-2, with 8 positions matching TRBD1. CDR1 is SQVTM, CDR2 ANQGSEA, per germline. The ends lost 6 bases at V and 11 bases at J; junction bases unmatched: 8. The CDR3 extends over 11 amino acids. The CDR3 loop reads CSVDQDRAYTF. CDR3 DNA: TGCAGCGTGGATCAGGACAGGGCATACACCTTC.